The 11 T cell receptor beta chains below come from one sample, sequenced in a study of identifying expanded T cells in peripheral blood. Produced via immunoSEQ multiplex PCR; TCRdb's table is partial and in-frame only. The sample records around 90,000 clones, approximately 88% being singletons. Sequenced input: blood. These receptor sequences come from a person aged 18-70 years in good health.

A single count supports this clone. V and J are TRBV7-9 and TRBJ2-1, with 12 bases identical to TRBD1. The germline V gene encodes CDR1 SEHNR and CDR2 FQNEAQ (reference sequence). The CDR3 extends over 16 amino acids. Trimming cost V 2 bases and J 6 bases; bases outside gene matches: 5. CDR3 sequence: CASSLPGQGAINEQFF. Written as DNA, the CDR3 is TGTGCCAGCAGCTTACCGGGACAGGGGGCCATCAATGAGCAGTTCTTC.

V gene TRBV6-1 combines with J gene TRBJ2-3; TRBD2 matches at 14 bases. The CDR3 is 17 amino acids. Germline-derived CDR1 and CDR2 are MNHNS and SASEGT. V shed 4 bases and J 4 bases; nucleotides not matched to a gene: 7. CDR3 sequence (DNA): TGTGCCAGCAGTGGGGGACTAGCGGGAGCTTTTCCAGATACGCAGTATTTT. Encoded protein: CASSGGLAGAFPDTQYF.

The CDR3 reads CASSSTGGRSNQPQHF. The CDR3 DNA reads TGTGCCAGCAGTTCCACAGGGGGCAGGAGCAATCAGCCCCAGCATTTT. This chain joins TRBV27 and TRBJ1-5, with 9 bases aligning to TRBD1. J was trimmed by 1 base and V by 4 bases; bases with no gene match: 5. The CDR3 covers 16 residues. Germline CDR1 MNHEY, CDR2 SMNVEV (reference sequence).

This clone has only a few counts. The rearrangement links TRBV30 to TRBJ2-7, with 9 nucleotides matching TRBD1. Per germline, CDR1 GTSNPN and CDR2 SVGIG (reference sequence). The length of the CDR3 is 15 residues. With V trimmed by 2 bases and J by 1 base, 6 bases remained unmatched. The CDR3 is CAWSWDRASSYEQYF. The CDR3, as DNA: TGTGCCTGGAGTTGGGACAGGGCCTCATCCTACGAGCAGTACTTC.

The rearrangement links TRBV4-3 to TRBJ2-3; 7 bases are a match to TRBD2. V dropped 3 bases and J dropped 4; count of bases not matched to a gene: 13. The V gene's germline CDR1 is LGHNA and CDR2 YSLEER. The CDR3 sequence is 17 residues long. The CDR3 reads CASSQTGGLVLADTQYF. CDR3 DNA: TGCGCCAGCAGCCAGACCGGTGGACTAGTCTTGGCAGATACGCAGTATTTT.

This chain uses TRBV5-4 with TRBJ1-2; D unclear. This CDR3 contains 13 residues. Germline V lookup: CDR1 SGHNT, CDR2 YYREEE (reference sequence). The V end was cut by 0 bases, the J end by 2 bases, with 5 bases between. Here the CDR3 DNA reads TGTGCCAGCAGCTTGGACAGCAACTATGGCTACACCTTC. It is translated as CASSLDSNYGYTF.

This chain uses TRBV5-1 with TRBJ2-3; D may be TRBD1 or TRBD2 (5 bases each). Per germline, CDR1 SGHRS and CDR2 YFSETQ. V was trimmed by 5 bases and J by 2 bases, leaving 15 bases between them. The CDR3 is 15 amino acids. CDR3: CASREWDGFTDTQYF. Written as DNA, the CDR3 is TGCGCCAGCAGAGAGTGGGACGGTTTCACAGATACGCAGTATTTT. Drawing the rest from reference TRBV5-1 and TRBJ2-3, the complete variable domain is KAGVTQTPRYLIKTRGQQVTLSCSPISGHRSVSWYQQTPGQGLQFLFEYFSETQRNKGNFPGRFSGRQFSNSRSEMNVSTLELGDSALYLCASREWDGFTDTQYFGPGTRLTVL.

This clone was counted between two and nine times. The rearrangement uses TRBV28 and TRBJ1-2, with D perhaps TRBD1 (5 bases). Germline V gene sequence: CDR1 MDHEN, CDR2 SYDVKM. The CDR3 runs 11 residues. V was cut by 8 bases and J by 4 bases, with 8 bases left in between. CDR3 amino acids: CASGRAYGYTF. Written as DNA, the CDR3 is TGTGCCAGCGGCAGGGCCTATGGCTACACCTTC.

The J gene is TRBJ2-1, the V gene TRBV4-1, with a tentative D call TRBD2 (7 bases). V was shortened by 1 base and J by 6 bases, with 10 bases between the two germline ends. CDR3 length: 14 amino acids. CDR1 is MGHRA and CDR2 is YSYEKL in the germline V gene. The CDR3 coding sequence is TGCGCCAGCAGCCAAGCGGGGGGCCTCAATGAGCAGTTCTTC. It translates to CASSQAGGLNEQFF.

The rearrangement uses TRBV30 and TRBJ1-3; D is uncertain. The V end lost 4 bases, the J end lost 4 bases, and 14 bases lay between the germline ends. The CDR3 totals 14 residues. Germline CDR1 reads GTSNPN; CDR2 reads SVGIG (reference sequence). CDR3 protein: CAWNELPIGNTIYF. For the CDR3, the DNA is TGTGCCTGGAATGAGCTCCCGATCGGAAACACCATATATTTT.

This sequence joins TRBV5-1 and TRBJ1-1; D uncertain. CDR3 length equals 13 residues. Germline values: CDR1 SGHRS, CDR2 YFSETQ. The germline V and J ends were trimmed by 2 bases and 5 bases, with 10 bases remaining between them. CDR3 sequence reads: CASSFSSGTEAFF. In DNA form, the CDR3 reads TGCGCCAGCAGCTTCAGCTCGGGGACTGAAGCTTTCTTT.